One sample yielded the 3 T cell receptor beta chains listed below, sequenced in a study of regulatory T cells in long-lasting Graves disease. Time point in this sample: persistent/refractory GD, antithyroid drugs over 5 years with positive TRAb. Scientists built the TCR library using RNA that was extracted from PBMCs. TCR beta libraries were built with iRepertoire HTBI primers and Arm-PCR of CDR3 regions. Each CDR3 protein is one row after TCRdb ran MiXCR on the multiplex PCR reads. The repertoire consists of 400,000 or so distinct CDR3 sequences, with 20% to 30% occurring once and the leading ten covering about a quarter. The sample consisted of peripheral blood mononuclear cells (PBMCs), taken when the disease was refractory, from a patient treated with antithyroid drugs. The receptors stem from a female donor with Graves disease.

This clonotype was seen more than once but under ten times. The genes are TRBV12-5 and TRBJ2-1, with TRBD1 matching over 7 bases. Germline V CDR1 and CDR2: LGHNT, FRNRAP. The junction had 5 bases not matched to a gene; V was cut back by 1 base and J by 5 bases. This CDR3 has 15 residues. The CDR3 DNA reads as TGTGCTAGTGGTTTGGGACAGGGATACGACAATGAGCAGTTCTTC. This gives the protein CASGLGQGYDNEQFF.

This clonotype was seen many times. The CDR3 loop reads CASSSEQPQHF. As DNA, the CDR3 is TGTGCCAGCAGTTCGGAACAGCCCCAGCATTTT. The chain is built from TRBV28 and TRBJ1-5; D gene unclear. Germline CDR1 MDHEN, CDR2 SYDVKM. Trimming cost V 4 bases and J 7 bases, with 5 bases left between them. CDR3 length: 11 residues.

The chain couples TRBV7-6 to TRBJ1-1; D remains unclear. Germline CDR1 is SGHVS and CDR2 is FNYEAQ. V lost 5 bases, J lost 3 bases, and 10 bases lay in between. This CDR3 comprises 13 residues. The CDR3 nucleotides are TGTGCCAGCAGCGCACAACTCGACACTGAAGCTTTCTTT. Amino acids: CASSAQLDTEAFF.